This T cell receptor beta chain originates from a study of shared clonotypes between healthy human individuals. A remark on this clone: The antigen remains unidentified.

Study observations and caveats: The generation probabilities recorded for non-shared clonotypes fell below those of clonotypes shared by all four donors. Around 4.9% of naive CD4 clonotypes were shared across four donors.

The CDR3 is 18 amino acids. J gave up 0 bases and V 0 bases, and 7 bases lay outside the gene matches. The germline gives CDR1 WNHNN, CDR2 SYGVQD (reference sequence). Terminally differentiated effector memory CD45RA+ cells were excluded from the naive CD8 cells, which were CD45RO-negative and positively selected for CCR7. Deep-level assay runs were performed. Original analysis: Owing to the provision of junction-only sequences devoid of quality scores by immunoSEQ, filtering differed. Produced via immunoSEQ multiplex PCR; TCRdb's table is partial and in-frame only. V, J and clone size are those of that table, while D and trimming were read from the DNA. The sample consists of around 2,100,000 clones, approximately 94% of them appearing once.

The material sequenced was naive CD8+ T cells sorted from blood. V usage is TRBV10-1 and J usage is TRBJ2-5; 10 positions agree with TRBD2. The receptor comes from a man between 18 and 29 years old in good health. CDR3 sequence reads: CASSESASGSLYQETQYF. DNA of the CDR3: TGCGCCAGCAGTGAGTCGGCTAGCGGGAGTTTGTACCAAGAGACCCAGTACTTC.